Following are 15 T cell receptor beta chains from one sample sequenced in a study of beta chain features in type 1 diabetes. The isolated RNA, all of it, was reverse transcribed, so expressed TCRB transcripts were what got sequenced. Repertoires were generated with immunoSEQ multiplex PCR, while TCRdb's copy carries only in-frame clones and drops some. Here the sample spans around 430,000 clones, about 32% being singletons. The material sequenced was naive CD4+ T cells from blood. The receptor source for this set is a man aged 18 to 29 in good health.

The chain uses TRBV5-1 and TRBJ1-2; D unresolved. CDR1 is SGHRS and CDR2 is YFSETQ in the germline V gene. The CDR3 has 11 amino acids. Trimming removed 4 bases from V and 9 bases from J, with 10 bases in between. The DNA for the CDR3 is TGCGCCAGCAGCCTGAGTGGGAGCTACACCTTC. Amino acids: CASSLSGSYTF.

This clone was found a few times. The chain uses TRBV30 and TRBJ1-1; TRBD1 is a possible D gene (5 bases). V was pared by 2 bases and J by 7 bases, with 17 bases between. CDR3 length: 14 residues. CDR1 and CDR2 (germline): GTSNPN, SVGIG (reference sequence). CDR3: CAWSPSGVTGEAFF. CDR3 DNA: TGTGCCTGGAGTCCGTCGGGGGTAACAGGTGAAGCTTTCTTT.

V usage is TRBV6-1 and J usage is TRBJ2-5; no firm D call. The CDR3 totals 14 residues. Between the trimmed V and J ends, which lost 5 bases and 4 bases, there was a span of 14 bases. Germline assignment: CDR1 MNHNS and CDR2 SASEGT. This CDR3 is CASSSSSPAETQYF. The DNA of the CDR3 is TGTGCCAGCAGTTCGAGTTCCCCGGCAGAGACCCAGTACTTC.

Only a few counts were recorded for this clone. CDR3 protein: CASSWALNTEAFF. The CDR3 coding sequence is TGTGCCAGCAGTTGGGCCCTGAACACTGAAGCTTTCTTT. The gene calls are TRBV6-6 and TRBJ1-1, with unresolved D. The length of the CDR3 is 13 residues. From germline, CDR1 is MNHNY and CDR2 SVGAGI (reference sequence). The ends were cut back, 4 bases at V and 0 bases at J, with 6 bases in the middle.

This clone was counted between two and nine times. The chain combines TRBV6-5 with TRBJ2-7; D possibly matches TRBD1 or TRBD2 (5 bases each). Per germline, CDR1 MNHEY and CDR2 SVGAGI. V was cut by 7 bases and J by 5 bases, with 15 bases left in between. The CDR3 is 13 residues long. Here the CDR3 DNA reads TGTGCCAGCATGCGAGGGGTTGGGGACGAGCAGTACTTC. Translation: CASMRGVGDEQYF.

The chain uses TRBV28 and TRBJ2-1; TRBD2 matches 14 bases. This CDR3 region has 14 residues. V was clipped by 8 bases and J by 4 bases; unmatched bases: 1. Germline V gene sequence: CDR1 MDHEN, CDR2 SYDVKM. The CDR3, as DNA: TGTGCCAGCGGACTAGCGGGAGGTTACAATGAGCAGTTCTTC. Its protein product is CASGLAGGYNEQFF.

This clone was seen only a few times. The rearrangement uses TRBV29-1 and TRBJ2-1, with D perhaps TRBD1 (7 bases). Trimming cost V 6 bases and J 0 bases, with 24 bases left between them. This CDR3 is built from 18 residues. Germline CDR1 is SQVTM and CDR2 is ANQGSEA. The CDR3 region is CSVDRIREPRSSYNEQFF. The CDR3, as DNA: TGCAGCGTGGACAGGATCCGGGAGCCTAGGAGCTCCTACAATGAGCAGTTCTTC.

The gene calls are TRBV15 and TRBJ2-4, with D unclear. This CDR3 has 12 amino acids. Trimming removed 5 bases from V and 0 bases from J, with 2 bases in between. Germline CDR1 is LNHNV and CDR2 is YYDKDF (reference sequence). This CDR3 is CATSLAKNIQYF. The CDR3 bases are TGTGCCACCAGCCTAGCCAAAAACATTCAGTACTTC.

The rearrangement uses TRBV30 and TRBJ1-4; D uncertain. The CDR3 is 13 amino acids. Trimming left V 2 bases short and J 7 bases short, with 11 bases between. Germline values: CDR1 GTSNPN, CDR2 SVGIG (reference sequence). CDR3 in amino acids: CAWSIGSGEKLFF. CDR3 in DNA: TGTGCCTGGAGTATCGGATCCGGTGAAAAACTGTTTTTT.

This clone was seen more than once but under ten times. This chain links TRBV7-8 with TRBJ2-4; TRBD2 agrees at 7 bases. This CDR3 is 16 amino acids long. J lost 7 bases, V lost 2 bases, and 11 bases had no gene match. The V gene's germline CDR1 is SGHVS and CDR2 FQNEAQ. The CDR3: CASSLKIPTSWNIQYF. CDR3 DNA: TGTGCCAGCAGCTTAAAGATCCCGACTAGCTGGAACATTCAGTACTTC.

The chain carries TRBV5-4 and TRBJ2-4; 9 bases fit TRBD1. This CDR3 is built from 14 residues. The germline V gene encodes CDR1 SGHNT and CDR2 YYREEE (reference sequence). V gave up 10 bases and J gave up 6 bases; unmatched junction bases: 11. The CDR3 bases are TGTGCCTACGCTGGGACAGGGACCCCAAACATTCAGTACTTC. Protein: CAYAGTGTPNIQYF.

This clone was detected only a few times. This sample includes further DNA sequences coding for the same CDR3. The rearrangement uses TRBV29-1 and TRBJ2-3, with a tentative D call TRBD2 (6 bases). The CDR3 length is 13 residues. The germline gives CDR1 SQVTM, CDR2 ANQGSEA. The V gene lost 6 bases and the J gene lost 0 bases, with 10 bases spanning the gap. This CDR3 reads CSVASGSTDTQYF. CDR3 sequence (DNA): TGCAGCGTAGCCAGCGGGAGCACAGATACGCAGTATTTT.

This rearrangement joins TRBV30 to TRBJ1-5; 7 bases line up with TRBD1. Unmatched junction bases numbered 4, after V lost 2 bases and J lost 6 bases. Germline V gives CDR1 GTSNPN, CDR2 SVGIG (reference sequence). This CDR3 is 13 amino acids long. The CDR3 sequence: CAWSLTGVQPQHF. CDR3 in DNA: TGTGCCTGGAGTCTCACAGGGGTTCAGCCCCAGCATTTT.

This chain uses TRBV15 with TRBJ1-5; D is possibly TRBD1 (6 bases). Germline-derived CDR1 and CDR2 are LNHNV and YYDKDF (reference sequence). The V end lost 1 base, the J end lost 3 bases, and 13 bases lay between the germline ends. The length of the CDR3 is 16 residues. The CDR3 protein is CATSRVWGQVNQPQHF. The DNA of the CDR3 is TGTGCCACCAGCAGAGTGTGGGGACAAGTCAATCAGCCCCAGCATTTT.

The rearrangement links TRBV7-6 to TRBJ2-2, with TRBD1 matching 9 bases. V gave up 5 bases and J gave up 1 base; unmatched junction bases: 5. Germline V gives CDR1 SGHVS, CDR2 FNYEAQ. CDR3 size: 16 residues. CDR3 coding DNA: TGTGCCAGCAGCCGGGGGACAGGGTTGAACACCGGGGAGCTGTTTTTT. It encodes CASSRGTGLNTGELFF.